The following is a T cell receptor beta chain sequence with its context. In the original processing: By means of reference gene primer amplification, nucleated cell counts were estimated. Assay used: immunoSEQ multiplex PCR; TCRdb lists only in-frame clones, some missing. The V and J calls and clone size come from that table; D and trimming were worked out from the DNA. The repertoire holds under 250,000 clones, with less than 90% as singletons. Germline CDR1 is SGHTA and CDR2 is FQGNSA. The CDR3 has 14 amino acids. The germline V and J ends were trimmed by 3 bases and 3 bases, with 9 bases remaining between them. The data belong to a study of blood T cell repertoires in COVID-19. Study-wide context: Both acute and convalescent COVID-19 samples were obtained from the United States, Italy and Spain.

The J gene is TRBJ1-3, the V gene TRBV7-2; D not certain. Sequencing input: peripheral blood. This receptor was obtained from a woman in her forties who had recovered from COVID-19. The DNA for the CDR3 is TGTGCCAGCAGCTTCGACGGGAGTGGAAACACCATATATTTT. Protein sequence: CASSFDGSGNTIYF.